These T cell receptor beta chains were read from a single sample in a study of cytomegalovirus exposure and HLA in healthy donors. Clones were read by immunoSEQ multiplex PCR, and TCRdb kept only the in-frame ones, dropping some. The table lists more than 200,000 clones, around 79% of them singletons, with under 0.25% in the top ten. The specimen sequenced was PBMCs. These receptors all come from a girl aged 2 to 10 in good health and CMV-seronegative. CDR3s include the opening cysteine and the closing phenylalanine or tryptophan. The D gene is left open where the match is weak. Part of the rows lack a size; the others show once, few, many or a class for expanded clones.

length	V	D	J	size	DNA	CDR3
16	TRBV6-5	TRBD1	TRBJ2-7	.	TGTGCCAGCAGTTACTCTTTTACAGGGGGCTCCTACGAGCAGTACTTC	CASSYSFTGGSYEQYF
13	TRBV2	TRBD1	TRBJ1-3	.	TGTGCCAGCAGCGGGACAGCTGGAAACACCATATATTTT	CASSGTAGNTIYF
12	TRBV19	.	TRBJ1-4	.	TGTGCCAGTAGTGCGGCGGGAGACTTACTGTTTTTT	CASSAAGDLLFF
15	TRBV7-2	TRBD2	TRBJ2-7	few	TGTGCCAGCAGCTTAATGGCTAGCGGCCCCTACGAGCAGTACTTC	CASSLMASGPYEQYF
16	TRBV11-3	TRBD1	TRBJ1-3	.	TGTGCCAGCAGCTCCGGGACAGGGGAACAGGGAAACACCATATATTTT	CASSSGTGEQGNTIYF
14	TRBV6-5	.	TRBJ1-1	.	TGTGCCAGCAGTTCAACCAGGGTGAGCACTGAAGCTTTCTTT	CASSSTRVSTEAFF
12	TRBV27	.	TRBJ2-7	.	TGTGCCAGCAAGGCGGACTCCTACGAGCAGTACTTC	CASKADSYEQYF
13	TRBV6-6	.	TRBJ2-7	.	TGTGCCAGCAGTTACCACAGCTACTACGAGCAGTACTTC	CASSYHSYYEQYF
15	TRBV11-3	.	TRBJ2-2	few	TGTGCCAGCAGCTTAGGAACAGGCAACACCGGGGAGCTGTTTTTT	CASSLGTGNTGELFF
11	TRBV18	.	TRBJ2-5	few	TGTGCCAGCTCTCCTCAAGAGACCCAGTACTTC	CASSPQETQYF
14	TRBV5-6	TRBD1	TRBJ1-3	.	TGTGCCAGCAGCTTGCGGGACAGGGGAAACACCATATATTTT	CASSLRDRGNTIYF
14	TRBV30	.	TRBJ2-1	.	TGTGCCTACTCGACCGGGGGCTCCTACAATGAGCAGTTCTTC	CAYSTGGSYNEQFF
15	TRBV9	.	TRBJ2-1	few	TGTGCCAGCAGCATTGGGGCTACTACTGACAATGAGCAGTTCTTC	CASSIGATTDNEQFF
13	TRBV30	TRBD2	TRBJ2-5	once	TGTGCCTGGAGGGGACTAGCCCAAGAGACCCAGTACTTC	CAWRGLAQETQYF
14	TRBV6-4	TRBD2	TRBJ2-1	.	TGTGCCAGCAGTTTAACTAGCGGGGGCAATGAGCAGTTCTTC	CASSLTSGGNEQFF
13	TRBV6-1	.	TRBJ1-1	.	TGTGCCACCCGAGAGATCATGAACACTGAAGCTTTCTTT	CATREIMNTEAFF
15	TRBV15	TRBD2	TRBJ2-5	.	TGTGCCACCAGCCGCGGGACTAGCGAGGTGGAGACCCAGTACTTC	CATSRGTSEVETQYF
12	TRBV5-4	.	TRBJ2-2	few	TGTGCCAGCAGCCCAAACACCGGGGAGCTGTTTTTT	CASSPNTGELFF
12	TRBV6-5	.	TRBJ1-3	.	TGTGCCAGCAGCCCCCAGGGAAACACCATATATTTT	CASSPQGNTIYF
15	TRBV7-9	TRBD1	TRBJ2-3	.	TGTGCCAGCAGTCGGGACAGGCTCTACACAGATACGCAGTATTTT	CASSRDRLYTDTQYF
15	TRBV2	TRBD2	TRBJ2-7	.	TGTGCCAGTAAGGGGGTTCGTAGCGGGAGAAACGAGCAGTACTTC	CASKGVRSGRNEQYF
18	TRBV7-9	TRBD2	TRBJ2-3	.	TGTGCCAGCAGCTTAGGGACTAGCGGGGAACTTAGCACAGATACGCAGTATTTT	CASSLGTSGELSTDTQYF
15	TRBV6-1	.	TRBJ1-5	.	TGTGCCAGCAGTGAAGGGGCTTATAGCAATCAGCCCCAGCATTTT	CASSEGAYSNQPQHF
15	TRBV4-1	.	TRBJ1-5	.	TGCGCCAGCAGCCACCAGGGGATTAACAATCAGCCCCAGCATTTT	CASSHQGINNQPQHF
12	TRBV4-2	.	TRBJ1-2	.	TGTGCCAGCAGCCGGGCGGGCTATGGCTACACCTTC	CASSRAGYGYTF
12	TRBV27	.	TRBJ2-7	once	TGTGTCAGCAGTCCCTACGGGTACGAGCAGTACTTC	CVSSPYGYEQYF